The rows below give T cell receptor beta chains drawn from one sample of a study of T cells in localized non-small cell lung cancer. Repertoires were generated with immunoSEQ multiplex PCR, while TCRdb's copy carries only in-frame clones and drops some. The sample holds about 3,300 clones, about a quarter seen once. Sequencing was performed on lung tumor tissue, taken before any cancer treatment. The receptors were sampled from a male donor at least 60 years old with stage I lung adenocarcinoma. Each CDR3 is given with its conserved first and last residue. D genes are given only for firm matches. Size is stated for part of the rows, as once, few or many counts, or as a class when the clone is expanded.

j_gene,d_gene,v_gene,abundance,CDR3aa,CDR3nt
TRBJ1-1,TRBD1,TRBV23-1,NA,CASSSDRGTEAFF,TGCGCCAGCAGCTCGGACAGGGGAACTGAAGCTTTCTTT
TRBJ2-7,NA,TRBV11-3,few,CASSLGGGLNYEQYF,TGTGCCAGCAGCCTTGGCGGCGGCCTCAACTACGAGCAGTACTTC
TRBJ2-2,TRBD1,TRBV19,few,CASSTSGTGGIGELFF,TGTGCCAGTAGTACCTCCGGGACAGGGGGCATCGGGGAGCTGTTTTTT
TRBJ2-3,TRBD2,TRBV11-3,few,CASRLNWGLAGDTQYF,TGTGCCAGCAGACTTAATTGGGGACTAGCGGGGGATACGCAGTATTTT
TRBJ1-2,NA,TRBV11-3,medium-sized,CASSLRQVNYGYTF,TGTGCCAGCAGCCTACGACAGGTTAACTATGGCTACACCTTC
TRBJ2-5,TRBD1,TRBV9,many,CASSGSPGQYQETQYF,TGTGCCAGCAGTGGCTCCCCGGGACAGTACCAAGAGACCCAGTACTTC
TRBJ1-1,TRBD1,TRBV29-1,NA,CSVEDLFRTGQNTEAFF,TGCAGCGTTGAAGATCTCTTCCGGACAGGCCAGAACACTGAAGCTTTCTTT
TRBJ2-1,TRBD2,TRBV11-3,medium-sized,CASSLTSGGENEQFF,TGTGCCAGCAGCCTGACTAGCGGGGGCGAGAATGAGCAGTTCTTC
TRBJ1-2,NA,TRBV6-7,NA,CASSSPPGYTF,TGTGCCAGCAGTTCCCCCCCTGGCTACACCTTC
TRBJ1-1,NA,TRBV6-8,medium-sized,CASVEGRNTEAFF,TGTGCCAGCGTTGAGGGACGGAACACTGAAGCTTTCTTT
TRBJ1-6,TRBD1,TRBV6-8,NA,CASRQGVDSPLHF,TGTGCCAGCAGGCAGGGGGTAGATTCACCCCTCCACTTT
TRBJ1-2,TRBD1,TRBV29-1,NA,CSVPGTGGYGYTF,TGCAGCGTTCCCGGGACAGGGGGCTATGGCTACACCTTC
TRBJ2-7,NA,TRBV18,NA,CASSLSGYTYEQYF,TGTGCCAGCTCTCTTAGCGGTTACACCTACGAGCAGTACTTC
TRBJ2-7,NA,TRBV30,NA,CAWSHWGVGSSYEQYF,TGTGCCTGGAGCCACTGGGGCGTGGGGAGCTCCTACGAGCAGTACTTC
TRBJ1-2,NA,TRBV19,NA,CASSRQNYGYTF,TGTGCCAGTAGTCGGCAGAACTATGGCTACACCTTC
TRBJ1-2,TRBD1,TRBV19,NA,CASSPDRGRDGYTF,TGTGCCAGTAGTCCCGACAGGGGGCGTGATGGCTACACCTTC
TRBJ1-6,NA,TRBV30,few,CAWSKGSDNSPLHF,TGTGCCTGGAGCAAGGGGTCCGATAATTCACCCCTCCACTTT
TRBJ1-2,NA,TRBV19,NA,CASNKENSYGYTF,TGTGCCAGCAATAAAGAGAATTCCTATGGCTACACCTTC
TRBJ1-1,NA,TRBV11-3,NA,CASSLPGDGTEAFF,TGTGCCAGCAGCTTACCGGGGGACGGCACTGAAGCTTTCTTT
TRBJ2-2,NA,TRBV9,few,CASREGQAGELFF,TGTGCCAGCAGGGAGGGTCAGGCCGGGGAGCTGTTTTTT
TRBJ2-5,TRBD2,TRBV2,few,CASSGPGGRETQYF,TGTGCCAGCAGTGGACCGGGAGGAAGAGAGACCCAGTACTTC
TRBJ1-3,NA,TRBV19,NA,CASRDPNSGNTIYF,TGTGCCAGTAGGGACCCCAATTCTGGAAACACCATATATTTT
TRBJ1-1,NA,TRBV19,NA,CASRTGRGAEAFF,TGTGCCAGTAGAACAGGGAGGGGAGCTGAAGCTTTCTTT
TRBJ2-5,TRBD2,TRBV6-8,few,CASSPGTSGGGETQYF,TGTGCCAGCAGTCCCGGGACTAGCGGGGGAGGAGAGACCCAGTACTTC
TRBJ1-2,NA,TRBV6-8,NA,CASSYQAGRNYGYTF,TGTGCCAGCAGTTACCAGGCAGGGAGAAACTATGGCTACACCTTC
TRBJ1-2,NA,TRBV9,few,CASLPETEIGYTF,TGTGCCAGCCTACCTGAGACAGAAATTGGTTACACCTTC
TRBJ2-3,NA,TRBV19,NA,CASSISSGQRGRTDTQYF,TGTGCCAGTAGTATATCCAGCGGGCAAAGGGGTCGCACAGATACGCAGTATTTT
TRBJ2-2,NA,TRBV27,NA,CASRIETGELFF,TGTGCCAGCAGGATAGAGACCGGGGAGCTGTTTTTT
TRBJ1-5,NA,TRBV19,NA,CASSITGTNQPQHF,TGTGCCAGTAGTATAACAGGGACAAATCAGCCCCAGCATTTT
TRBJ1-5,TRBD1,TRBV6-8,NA,CASSARGLGQPQHF,TGTGCCAGCAGTGCCAGGGGGTTGGGTCAGCCCCAGCATTTT
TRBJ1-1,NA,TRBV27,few,CASSLMGGAFMNTEAFF,TGTGCCAGCAGTTTAATGGGCGGGGCCTTCATGAACACTGAAGCTTTCTTT
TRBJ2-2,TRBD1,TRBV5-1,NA,CASRILQGAAGELFF,TGCGCCAGCAGGATCCTACAGGGGGCCGCCGGGGAGCTGTTTTTT
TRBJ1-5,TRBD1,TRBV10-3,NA,CAISEFGTGHNQPQHF,TGTGCCATCAGTGAGTTCGGGACAGGGCACAATCAGCCCCAGCATTTT
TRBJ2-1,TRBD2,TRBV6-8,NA,CASSQGGLAKGEQFF,TGTGCCAGCAGTCAAGGGGGACTAGCGAAAGGTGAGCAGTTCTTC
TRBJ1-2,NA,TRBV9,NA,CASSASGTGYGYTF,TGTGCCAGCAGCGCGTCCGGGACGGGCTATGGCTACACCTTC
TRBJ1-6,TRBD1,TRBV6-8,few,CASSYTTGEDSPLHF,TGTGCCAGCAGTTACACGACAGGGGAAGATTCACCCCTCCACTTT
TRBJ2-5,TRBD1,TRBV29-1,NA,CSVEERQGVVETQYF,TGCAGCGTTGAAGAGAGACAGGGGGTAGTGGAGACCCAGTACTTC
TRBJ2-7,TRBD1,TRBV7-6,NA,CASSSPGQGGSEQYF,TGTGCCAGCAGCTCCCCGGGACAGGGTGGGTCCGAGCAGTACTTC
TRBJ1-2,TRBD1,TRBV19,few,CASSIPRTGGVSYTF,TGTGCCAGTAGTATCCCCCGGACAGGTGGAGTAAGCTACACCTTC
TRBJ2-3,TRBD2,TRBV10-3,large,CAISEPSSSGGETSTDTQYF,TGTGCCATCAGTGAGCCCTCTTCTAGCGGGGGTGAAACTAGCACAGATACGCAGTATTTT
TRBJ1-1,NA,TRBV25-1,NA,CASSEVGNTEAFF,TGTGCCAGCAGTGAGGTGGGGAACACTGAAGCTTTCTTT
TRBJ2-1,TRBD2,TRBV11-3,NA,CASSARLAAYNEQFF,TGTGCCAGCAGCGCCCGACTAGCAGCCTACAATGAGCAGTTCTTC
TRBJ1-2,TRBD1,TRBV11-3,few,CASSIDRGSWNLYGYTF,TGTGCCAGCAGCATCGACAGGGGCTCGTGGAACCTGTATGGCTACACCTTC
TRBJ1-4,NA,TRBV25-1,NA,CASSVTVGELFF,TGTGCCAGCAGTGTAACCGTGGGAGAACTGTTTTTT
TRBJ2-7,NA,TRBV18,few,CASSRRVQEQYF,TGTGCCAGCTCACGGCGGGTGCAAGAGCAGTACTTC
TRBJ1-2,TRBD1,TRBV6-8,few,CASTRGPYGYTF,TGTGCCAGCACGAGGGGGCCATATGGCTACACCTTC
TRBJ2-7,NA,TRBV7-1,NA,CASSMGLTYEQYF,TGTGCCAGCAGCATGGGACTGACCTACGAGCAGTACTTC
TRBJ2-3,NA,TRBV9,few,CASSVRLSTGTDTQYF,TGTGCCAGCAGCGTACGGCTCAGCACGGGCACAGATACGCAGTATTTT